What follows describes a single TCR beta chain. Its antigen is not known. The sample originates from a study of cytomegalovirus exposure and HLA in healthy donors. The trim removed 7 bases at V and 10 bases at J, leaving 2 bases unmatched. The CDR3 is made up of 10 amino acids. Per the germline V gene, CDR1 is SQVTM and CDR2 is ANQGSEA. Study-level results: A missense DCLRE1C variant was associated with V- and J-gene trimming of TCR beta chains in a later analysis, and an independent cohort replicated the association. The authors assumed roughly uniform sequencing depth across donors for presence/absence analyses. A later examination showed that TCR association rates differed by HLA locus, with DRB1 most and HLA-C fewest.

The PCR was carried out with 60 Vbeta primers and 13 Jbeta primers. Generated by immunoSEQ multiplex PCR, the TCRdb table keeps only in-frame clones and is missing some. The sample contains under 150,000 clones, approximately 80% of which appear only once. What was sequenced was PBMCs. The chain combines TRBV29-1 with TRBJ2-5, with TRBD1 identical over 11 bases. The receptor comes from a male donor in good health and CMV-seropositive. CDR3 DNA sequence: TGCAGCGCGGGGACAGGGGGCCAGTACTTC. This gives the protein CSAGTGGQYF. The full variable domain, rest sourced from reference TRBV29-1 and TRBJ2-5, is SAVISQKPSRDICQRGTSLTIQCQVDSQVTMMFWYRQQPGQSLTLIATANQGSEATYESGFVIDKFPISRPNLTFSTLTVSNMSPEDSSIYLCSAGTGGQYFGPGTRLLVL.